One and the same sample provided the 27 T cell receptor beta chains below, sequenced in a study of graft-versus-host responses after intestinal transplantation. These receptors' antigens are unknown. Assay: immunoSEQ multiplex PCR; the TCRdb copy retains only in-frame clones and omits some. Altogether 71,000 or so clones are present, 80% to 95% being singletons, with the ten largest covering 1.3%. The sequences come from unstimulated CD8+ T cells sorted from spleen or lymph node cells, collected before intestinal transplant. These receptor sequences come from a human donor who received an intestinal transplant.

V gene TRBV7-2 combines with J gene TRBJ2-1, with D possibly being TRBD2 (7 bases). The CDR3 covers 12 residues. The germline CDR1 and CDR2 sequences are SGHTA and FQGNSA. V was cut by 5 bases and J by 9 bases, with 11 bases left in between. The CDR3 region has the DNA TGTGCCAGCAGCCGGGGGGCGGCTGAGCAGTTCTTC. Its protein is CASSRGAAEQFF. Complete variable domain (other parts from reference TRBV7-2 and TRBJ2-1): GAGVSQSPSNKVTEKGKDVELRCDPISGHTALYWYRQSLGQGLEFLIYFQGNSAPDKSGLPSDRFSAERTGGSVSTLTIQRTQQEDSAVYLCASSRGAAEQFFGPGTRLTVL.

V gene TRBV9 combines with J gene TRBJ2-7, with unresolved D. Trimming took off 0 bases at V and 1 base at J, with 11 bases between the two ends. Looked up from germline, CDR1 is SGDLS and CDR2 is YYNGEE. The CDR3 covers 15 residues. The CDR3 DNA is TGTGCCAGCAGCGTAGACGAGGAACCGTCCTACGAGCAGTACTTC. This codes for CASSVDEEPSYEQYF.

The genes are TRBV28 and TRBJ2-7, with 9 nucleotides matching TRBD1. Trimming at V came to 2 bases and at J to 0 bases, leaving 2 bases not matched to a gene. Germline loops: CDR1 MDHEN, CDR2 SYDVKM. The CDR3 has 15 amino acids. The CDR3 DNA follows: TGTGCCAGCAGTTTAGGGACAGGGCCCTCCTACGAGCAGTACTTC. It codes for CASSLGTGPSYEQYF.

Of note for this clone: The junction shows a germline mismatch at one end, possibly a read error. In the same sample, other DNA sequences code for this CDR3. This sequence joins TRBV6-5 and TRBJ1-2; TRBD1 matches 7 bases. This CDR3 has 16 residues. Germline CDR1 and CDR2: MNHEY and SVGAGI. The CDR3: CASSYSPGGKGYGYTF. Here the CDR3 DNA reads TGCGCCAGCAGTTACTCCCCAGGGGGTAAGGGCTATGGCTACACCTTC.

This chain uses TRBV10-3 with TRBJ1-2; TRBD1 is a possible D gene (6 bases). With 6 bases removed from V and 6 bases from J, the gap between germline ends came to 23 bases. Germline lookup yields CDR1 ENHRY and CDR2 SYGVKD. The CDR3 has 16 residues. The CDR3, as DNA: TGTGCCATCAGCCCCCAGCGACAGGCGGCCACCCATGGCTACACCTTC. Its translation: CAISPQRQAATHGYTF.

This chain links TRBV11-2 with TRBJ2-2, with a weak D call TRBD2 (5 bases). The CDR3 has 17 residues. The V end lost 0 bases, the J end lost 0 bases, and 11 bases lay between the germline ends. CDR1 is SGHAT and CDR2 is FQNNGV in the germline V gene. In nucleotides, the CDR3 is TGTGCCAGCAGCTTAGAGAGCGGCAGCGCGAACACCGGGGAGCTGTTTTTT. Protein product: CASSLESGSANTGELFF.

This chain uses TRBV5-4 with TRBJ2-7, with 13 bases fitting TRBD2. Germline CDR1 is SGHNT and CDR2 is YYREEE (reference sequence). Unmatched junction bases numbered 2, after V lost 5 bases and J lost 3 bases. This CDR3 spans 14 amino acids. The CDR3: CASRGTSGDYEQYF. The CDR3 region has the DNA TGTGCCAGCAGGGGGACTAGCGGGGACTACGAGCAGTACTTC.

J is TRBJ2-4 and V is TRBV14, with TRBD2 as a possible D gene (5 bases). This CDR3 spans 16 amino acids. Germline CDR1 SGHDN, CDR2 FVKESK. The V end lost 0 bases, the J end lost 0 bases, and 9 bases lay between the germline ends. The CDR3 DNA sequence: TGTGCCAGCAGCCAAGATGGAGGCCTAGCCAAAAACATTCAGTACTTC. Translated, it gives CASSQDGGLAKNIQYF.

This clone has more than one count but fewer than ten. The CDR3 bases are TGTGCCAGCAGCCAGGGACTAGAACGCTACGAGCAGTACTTC. Protein sequence: CASSQGLERYEQYF. This rearrangement joins TRBV4-2 to TRBJ2-7; 8 nucleotides match TRBD2. Germline CDR1 is LGHNA and CDR2 is YNFKEQ. This CDR3 comprises 14 residues. J lost 3 bases, V lost 3 bases, and 4 bases had no gene match.

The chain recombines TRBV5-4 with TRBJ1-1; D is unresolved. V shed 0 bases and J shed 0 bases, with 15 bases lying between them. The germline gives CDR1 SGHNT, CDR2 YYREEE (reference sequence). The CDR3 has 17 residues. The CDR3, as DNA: TGTGCCAGCAGCTTGGGCTTCGGGGTTGTTATGAACACTGAAGCTTTCTTT. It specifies CASSLGFGVVMNTEAFF.

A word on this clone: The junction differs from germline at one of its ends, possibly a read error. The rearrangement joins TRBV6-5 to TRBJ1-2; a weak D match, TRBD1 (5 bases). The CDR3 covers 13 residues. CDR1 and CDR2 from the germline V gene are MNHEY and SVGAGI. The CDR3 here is CASSYSAGDGYTF. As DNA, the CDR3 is TGTGCCAGCAGTTACTCTGCGGGGGATGGGTACACCTTC.

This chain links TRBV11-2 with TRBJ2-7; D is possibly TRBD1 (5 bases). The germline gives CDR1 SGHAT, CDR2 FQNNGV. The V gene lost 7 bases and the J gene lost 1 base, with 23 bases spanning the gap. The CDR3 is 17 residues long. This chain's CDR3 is CASTPREDTFTSYEQYF. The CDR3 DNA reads TGTGCCAGCACCCCCCGAGAGGACACTTTTACATCCTACGAGCAGTACTTC.

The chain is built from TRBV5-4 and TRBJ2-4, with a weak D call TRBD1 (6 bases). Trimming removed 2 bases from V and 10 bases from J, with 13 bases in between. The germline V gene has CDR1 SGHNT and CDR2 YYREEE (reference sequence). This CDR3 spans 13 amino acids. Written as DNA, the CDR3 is TGTGCCAGCAGCTTAGGGACATCGAGAATTCAGTACTTC. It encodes CASSLGTSRIQYF.

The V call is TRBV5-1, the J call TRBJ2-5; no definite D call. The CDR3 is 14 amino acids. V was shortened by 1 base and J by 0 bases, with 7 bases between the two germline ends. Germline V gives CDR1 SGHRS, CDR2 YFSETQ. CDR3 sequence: CASSLFSDQETQYF. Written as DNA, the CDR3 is TGCGCCAGCAGCTTGTTTAGTGACCAAGAGACCCAGTACTTC.

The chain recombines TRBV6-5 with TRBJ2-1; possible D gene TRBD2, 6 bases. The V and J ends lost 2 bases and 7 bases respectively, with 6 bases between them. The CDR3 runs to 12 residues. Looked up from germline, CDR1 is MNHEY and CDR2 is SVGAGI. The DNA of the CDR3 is TGTGCCAGCAGTTACGGGGGGAATGAGCAGTTCTTC. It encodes CASSYGGNEQFF.

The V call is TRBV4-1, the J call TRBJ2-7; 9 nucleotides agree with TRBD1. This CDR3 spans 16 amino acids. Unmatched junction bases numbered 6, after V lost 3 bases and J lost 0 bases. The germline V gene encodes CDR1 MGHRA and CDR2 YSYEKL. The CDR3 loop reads CASSHDTGQGSYEQYF. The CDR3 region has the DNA TGCGCCAGCAGCCACGACACGGGACAGGGCTCCTACGAGCAGTACTTC.

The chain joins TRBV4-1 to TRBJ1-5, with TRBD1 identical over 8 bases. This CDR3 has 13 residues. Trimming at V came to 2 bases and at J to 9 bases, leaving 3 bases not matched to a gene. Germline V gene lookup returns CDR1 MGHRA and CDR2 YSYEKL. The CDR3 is CASSQMGTGPQHF. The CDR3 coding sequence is TGCGCCAGCAGCCAAATGGGGACAGGGCCCCAGCATTTT.

The CDR3 reads CASSLETGGGEQFF. CDR3 coding DNA: TGTGCCAGCAGTTTAGAGACAGGGGGCGGTGAGCAGTTCTTC. The chain employs TRBV27 and TRBJ2-1; 10 positions match TRBD1. The CDR3 is made up of 14 amino acids. Germline CDR1 is MNHEY and CDR2 is SMNVEV (reference sequence). V shed 2 bases, J shed 9 bases, and the junction held 4 bases outside the gene matches.

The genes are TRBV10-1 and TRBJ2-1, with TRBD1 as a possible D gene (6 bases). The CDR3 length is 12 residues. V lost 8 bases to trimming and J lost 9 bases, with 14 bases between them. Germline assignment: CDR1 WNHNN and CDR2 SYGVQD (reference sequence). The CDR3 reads CASGGQRGEQFF. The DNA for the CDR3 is TGCGCCAGCGGGGGCCAGAGGGGTGAGCAGTTCTTC.

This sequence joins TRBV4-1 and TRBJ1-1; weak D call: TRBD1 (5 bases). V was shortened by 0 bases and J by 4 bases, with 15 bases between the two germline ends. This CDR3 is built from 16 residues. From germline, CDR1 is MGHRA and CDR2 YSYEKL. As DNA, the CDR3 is TGCGCCAGCAGCCAAGATGGAGAGGAAGGGGCCACTGAAGCTTTCTTT. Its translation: CASSQDGEEGATEAFF.

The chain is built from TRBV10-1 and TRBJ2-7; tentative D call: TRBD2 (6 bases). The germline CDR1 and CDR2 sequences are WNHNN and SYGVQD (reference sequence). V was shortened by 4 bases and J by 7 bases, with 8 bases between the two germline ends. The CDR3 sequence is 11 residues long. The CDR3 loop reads CASSVGGEQYF. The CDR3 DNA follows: TGCGCCAGCAGTGTTGGGGGGGAGCAGTACTTC.

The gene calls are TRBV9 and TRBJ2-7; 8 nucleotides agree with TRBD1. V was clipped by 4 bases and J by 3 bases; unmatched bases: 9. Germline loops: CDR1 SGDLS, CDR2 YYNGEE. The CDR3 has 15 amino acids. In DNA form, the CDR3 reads TGTGCCAGCAGCCCTACAGGGGGTACTTTCTACGAGCAGTACTTC. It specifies CASSPTGGTFYEQYF.

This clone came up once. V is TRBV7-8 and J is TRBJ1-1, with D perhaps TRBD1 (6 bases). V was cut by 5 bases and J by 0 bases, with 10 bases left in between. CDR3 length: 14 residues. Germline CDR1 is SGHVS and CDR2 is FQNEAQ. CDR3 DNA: TGTGCCAGCAGCGCACAGGGTTTGAACACTGAAGCTTTCTTT. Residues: CASSAQGLNTEAFF.

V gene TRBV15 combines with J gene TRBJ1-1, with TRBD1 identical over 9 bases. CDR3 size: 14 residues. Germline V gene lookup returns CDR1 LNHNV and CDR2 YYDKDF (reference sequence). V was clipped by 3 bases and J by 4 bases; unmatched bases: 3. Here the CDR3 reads CATSSGQGPTEAFF. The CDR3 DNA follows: TGTGCCACCAGCAGCGGACAGGGGCCCACTGAAGCTTTCTTT.

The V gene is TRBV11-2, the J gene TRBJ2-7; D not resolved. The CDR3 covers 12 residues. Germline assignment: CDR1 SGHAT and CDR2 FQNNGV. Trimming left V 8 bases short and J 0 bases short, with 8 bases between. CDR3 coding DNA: TGTGCCAGCGCTTGGCTCTCCTACGAGCAGTACTTC. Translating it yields CASAWLSYEQYF. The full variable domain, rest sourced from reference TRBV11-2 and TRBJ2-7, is EAGVAQSPRYKIIEKRQSVAFWCNPISGHATLYWYQQILGQGPKLLIQFQNNGVVDDSQLPKDRFSAERLKGVDSTLKIQPAKLEDSAVYLCASAWLSYEQYFGPGTRLTVT.

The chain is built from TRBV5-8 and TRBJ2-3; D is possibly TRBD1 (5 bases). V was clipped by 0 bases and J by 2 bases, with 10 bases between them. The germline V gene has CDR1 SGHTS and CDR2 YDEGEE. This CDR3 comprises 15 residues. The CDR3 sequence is CASSLGRDYTDTQYF. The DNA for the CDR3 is TGTGCCAGCAGCTTGGGCAGGGATTACACAGATACGCAGTATTTT.

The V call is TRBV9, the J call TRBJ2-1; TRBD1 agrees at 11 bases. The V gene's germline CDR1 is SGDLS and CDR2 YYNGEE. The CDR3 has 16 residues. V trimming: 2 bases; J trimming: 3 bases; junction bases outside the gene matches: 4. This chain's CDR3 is CASSVRTGGGYNEQFF. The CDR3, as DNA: TGTGCCAGCAGCGTTCGGACAGGGGGCGGCTACAATGAGCAGTTCTTC.